This T cell receptor beta chain originates from a study of T cell responses to AZD1222 COVID-19 vaccine. For the study at large: Second-dose intervals of approximately 4 or approximately 12 weeks were pooled. General observations from the study: The CD4 TCRs associated with vaccination extended across spike and predominated at 160-218 and 743-854.

A word on this clone: What it binds is unknown.

Sequencing used immunoSEQ multiplex PCR; TCRdb keeps in-frame clones, though not all of them. The sample contains 100,000 to 130,000 clones, 80% to 90% of which appear only once. The source of this sequence is an adult in good health. The sequencing here drew on peripheral blood, taken on day 0 of AZD1222 vaccination.

The CDR3 bases are TGTGCCACCAGAAGAACAGCAGGAAACACTGAAGCTTTCTTT. Its protein is CATRRTAGNTEAFF. The chain has TRBV15 and TRBJ1-1, with no clear D. The V end lost 6 bases, the J end lost 2 bases, and 13 bases lay between the germline ends. This CDR3 is 14 amino acids long. Germline CDR1 reads LNHNV; CDR2 reads YYDKDF (reference sequence). The whole variable domain, filled in from reference TRBV15 and TRBJ1-1, reads DAMVIQNPRYQVTQFGKPVTLSCSQTLNHNVMYWYQQKSSQAPKLLFHYYDKDFNNEADTPDNFQSRRPNTSFCFLDIRSPGLGDTAMYLCATRRTAGNTEAFFGQGTRLTVV.